This TCR beta chain derives from a study of blood T cell repertoires in COVID-19 (TCRdb year 2020). For the wider study: Samples covering the acute and convalescent phases of COVID-19 were provided by collaborators in the United States, Italy and Spain. The dataset comprised deeply sampled blood TCRbeta repertoires from subjects exposed to, actively infected with, or recovered from COVID-19. Samples were obtained from the ongoing ImmuneRACE study (first 160 participants) and from 1,200 or so subjects provided by 6 global collaborators. The prospective study material was composed of cDNA or gDNA derived from T cells, B-cell-depleted T cells, or PBMCs. The sample metadata nearly always contained a de-identified subject ID, COVID-19 status, age in years and sex. A freely available public database, intended as a resource for researchers studying the immune response to SARS-CoV-2, is where the repertoires were released. Where HLA class I and class II types were available, the types were taken from metadata supplied by the sample provider, not from assay-based typing. Study-wide findings and limitations: Clinical and demographic metadata were provided uncurated, with the amount varying by source and participant.

Participants in the prospective study were enrolled through a virtual design, were aged roughly 18 to 100 years, and lived in 20 to 30 United States geographic areas. In the prospective study, cohorts were assigned on the basis of participant-reported clinical history obtained from a screening survey and a study questionnaire. Recovered participants in ImmuneRACE Cohort 3 were defined by two consecutive negative NP/OP PCR tests, clearance by a healthcare professional, or resolution of symptoms. In the prospective study, whole blood, serum and a nasopharyngeal or oropharyngeal swab were collected from each participant by mobile phlebotomists. Over a roughly 2-month period, participants in the prospective study had the option of providing additional blood draws and questionnaires. Before DNA extraction, blood samples from the prospective study were shipped at room temperature or frozen. TCRbeta CDR3 regions were amplified from genomic DNA using the immunoSEQ Assay, a bias-controlled multiplex PCR. On the authors' methods: The number of nucleated cells in each sample was estimated by amplification of reference gene primers within the assay. To quantify the absolute abundance of each unique TCRbeta CDR3 rearrangement, sequence reads were collapsed and filtered. Productive Simpson clonality was computed per sample as the square root of Simpson's diversity index over productive rearrangements. This immuneACCESS table, as held by TCRdb, lists in-frame sequences with V and J called but not all clones. Of the missing ones, under half trace to an unresolved V gene in checked studies; the others have no known cause. The V and J calls and clone size were taken over from that table, and D and trimming were inferred from the DNA. Recorded for this sample are 250,000 to 300,000 clones; 88% of them occurred a single time. In total, the top ten clones hold 0.8% to 1% of the sample.

About this clone: Its target antigen remains unknown. Base qualities were left out, and no much larger clone turns up one base away.

In the germline V gene, CDR1 corresponds to SGHAT and CDR2 to FQNNGV. Measured from the cysteine to the phenylalanine, the CDR3 is 16 residues long. Only CDR3 DNA is held: 48 bases, read in frame from base 1. Deletion took 2 bases off V and 6 bases off J, with a span of 19 bases between the germline ends. What was sequenced was PBMCs or T cells enriched from blood (not recorded which). Recombination joined TRBV11-2 with TRBJ1-2, with the D gene call left open. The source is a young woman who had recovered from COVID-19. The CDR3 in this case is CASSLFRRFLADGYTF. DNA sequence: TGTGCCAGCAGCTTATTCCGAAGGTTCTTAGCGGATGGCTACACCTTC.